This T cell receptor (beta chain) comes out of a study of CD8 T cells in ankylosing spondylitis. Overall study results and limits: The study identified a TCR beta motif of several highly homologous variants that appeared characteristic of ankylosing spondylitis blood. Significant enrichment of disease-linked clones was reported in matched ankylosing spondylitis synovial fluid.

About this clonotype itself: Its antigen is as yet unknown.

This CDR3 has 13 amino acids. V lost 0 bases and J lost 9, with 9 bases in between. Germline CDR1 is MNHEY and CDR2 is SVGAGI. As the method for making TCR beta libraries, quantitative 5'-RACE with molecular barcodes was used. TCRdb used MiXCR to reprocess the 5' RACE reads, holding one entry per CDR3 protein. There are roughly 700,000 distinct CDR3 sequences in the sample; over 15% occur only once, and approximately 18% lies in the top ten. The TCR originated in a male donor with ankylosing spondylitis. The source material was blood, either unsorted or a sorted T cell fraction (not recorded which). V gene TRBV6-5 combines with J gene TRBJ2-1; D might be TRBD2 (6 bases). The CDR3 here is CASSYSEGPEQFF. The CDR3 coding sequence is TGTGCCAGCAGTTACTCGGAGGGGCCTGAGCAGTTCTTC.